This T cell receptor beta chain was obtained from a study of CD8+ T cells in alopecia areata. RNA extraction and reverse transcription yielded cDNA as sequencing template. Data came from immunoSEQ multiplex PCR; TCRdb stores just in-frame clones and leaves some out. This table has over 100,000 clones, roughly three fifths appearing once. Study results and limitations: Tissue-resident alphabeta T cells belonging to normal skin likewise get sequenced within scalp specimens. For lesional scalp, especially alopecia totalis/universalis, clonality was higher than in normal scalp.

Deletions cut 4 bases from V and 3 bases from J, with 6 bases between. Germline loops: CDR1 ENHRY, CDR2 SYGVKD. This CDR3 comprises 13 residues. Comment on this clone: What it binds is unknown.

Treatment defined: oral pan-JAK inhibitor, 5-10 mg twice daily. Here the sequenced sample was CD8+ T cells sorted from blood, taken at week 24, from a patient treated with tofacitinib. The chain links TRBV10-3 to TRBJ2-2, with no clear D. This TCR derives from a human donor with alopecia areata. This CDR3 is CAISGPYTGELFF. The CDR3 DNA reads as TGTGCCATCAGTGGACCCTACACCGGGGAGCTGTTTTTT.